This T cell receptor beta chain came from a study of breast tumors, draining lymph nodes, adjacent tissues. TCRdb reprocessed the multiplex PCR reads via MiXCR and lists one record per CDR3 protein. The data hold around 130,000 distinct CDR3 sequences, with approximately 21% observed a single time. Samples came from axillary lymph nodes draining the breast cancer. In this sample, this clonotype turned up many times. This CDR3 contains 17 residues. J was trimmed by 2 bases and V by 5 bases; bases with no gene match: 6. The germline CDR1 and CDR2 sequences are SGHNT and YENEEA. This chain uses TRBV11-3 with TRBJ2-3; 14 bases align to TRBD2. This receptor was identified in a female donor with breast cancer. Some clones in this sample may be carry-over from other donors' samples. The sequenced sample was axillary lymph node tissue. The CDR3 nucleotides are TGTGCCAGCAGCCCGACGGGACTAGCGGGAGACACAGATACGCAGTATTTT. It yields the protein CASSPTGLAGDTDTQYF. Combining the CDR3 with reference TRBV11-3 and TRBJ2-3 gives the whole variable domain EAGVVQSPRYKIIEKKQPVAFWCNPISGHNTLYWYLQNLGQGPELLIRYENEEAVDDSQLPKDRFSAERLKGVDSTLKIQPAELGDSAVYLCASSPTGLAGDTDTQYFGPGTRLTVL.